This entry lists 26 T cell receptor beta chains sequenced from one sample in a study of T cell changes during pregnancy in multiple sclerosis. Clones were read by immunoSEQ multiplex PCR, and TCRdb kept only the in-frame ones, dropping some. Among tens of thousands of clones, roughly 93% were seen once, and the ten largest hold roughly 0.35%. Source: CD4+ T cells from peripheral blood mononuclear cells, taken before pregnancy. These receptors were collected from a female donor with multiple sclerosis, enrolled in a pregnancy study.

The chain is built from TRBV11-3 and TRBJ1-6; unclear D gene. V was pared by 6 bases and J by 7 bases, with 7 bases between. Germline CDR1 reads SGHNT; CDR2 reads YENEEA. The CDR3 has 12 amino acids. The CDR3, as DNA: TGTGCCAGCAGGCGGAGGAATTCACCCCTCCACTTT. Translating it yields CASRRRNSPLHF.

The rearrangement joins TRBV14 to TRBJ2-2, with D perhaps matching TRBD1 (6 bases). Germline CDR1 is SGHDN and CDR2 is FVKESK. CDR3 length: 16 amino acids. V was pared by 3 bases and J by 0 bases, with 11 bases between. The CDR3 DNA follows: TGTGCCAGCAGCCACGTTAGGACAGCGAACACCGGGGAGCTGTTTTTT. Translated, it gives CASSHVRTANTGELFF.

The chain's CDR3 is CASSDSAAEKLFF. Written as DNA, the CDR3 is TGTGCCAGTAGTGACTCCGCTGCTGAAAAACTGTTTTTT. The chain links TRBV19 to TRBJ1-4; D gene ambiguous. The length of the CDR3 is 13 residues. V gave up 5 bases and J gave up 7 bases, with 11 bases separating them. Germline V gene data show CDR1 as LNHDA and CDR2 as SQIVND (reference sequence).

The rearrangement uses TRBV29-1 and TRBJ2-2, with D maybe TRBD2 (7 bases). Trimming stripped 1 base from V and 0 bases from J, with 15 bases between. CDR3 length: 17 residues. Germline V gene sequence: CDR1 SQVTM, CDR2 ANQGSEA. CDR3 DNA sequence: TGCAGCGTTGAAGGGGGGGGGCTAGGGGCGAACACCGGGGAGCTGTTTTTT. It encodes CSVEGGGLGANTGELFF.

The V and J genes are TRBV7-6 and TRBJ2-7; tentative D call: TRBD1 (6 bases). CDR3 size: 14 residues. The V end lost 5 bases, the J end lost 3 bases, and 14 bases lay between the germline ends. Germline CDR1 is SGHVS and CDR2 is FNYEAQ. The CDR3 loop reads CASSPRAGVYEQYF. CDR3 nucleotides: TGTGCCAGCAGCCCACGGGCAGGGGTCTACGAGCAGTACTTC.

This clone was detected only once. This chain uses TRBV21-1 with TRBJ2-5; the listed D gene, TRBD1, was not tested against the DNA. TRBV21-1 is annotated as a pseudogene. CDR3 length equals 13 residues. DNA for the CDR3: TGTGCCAGCGTGAGGGGGCGCGGAGAGACCCAGTACTTC. Protein sequence: CASVRGRGETQYF.

This clone was picked up a small number of times. The V gene is TRBV6-5, the J gene TRBJ1-1; 7 nucleotides line up with TRBD1. Germline lookup yields CDR1 MNHEY and CDR2 SVGAGI. The CDR3 is 12 residues long. The trim removed 7 bases at V and 8 bases at J, leaving 7 bases unmatched. CDR3 coding DNA: TGTGCCAGCAAATTGAGGACAGGAGAAGCTTTCTTT. Translating gives CASKLRTGEAFF.

The chain couples TRBV6-1 to TRBJ1-1; weak D call: TRBD1 (5 bases). Trimming took off 2 bases at V and 1 base at J, with 8 bases between the two ends. The CDR3 has 14 amino acids. Germline CDR1 reads MNHNS; CDR2 reads SASEGT. CDR3 sequence: CASSERQRNTEAFF. In DNA form, the CDR3 reads TGTGCCAGCAGTGAAAGACAGAGGAACACTGAAGCTTTCTTT.

The V and J genes are TRBV5-1 and TRBJ2-1; 8 bases are a match to TRBD2. The germline V gene encodes CDR1 SGHRS and CDR2 YFSETQ. This CDR3 is 16 amino acids long. After removal of 4 bases from V and 5 bases from J, the junction contained 11 bases not matched to a gene. The CDR3 is CASSDGTRIAHNEQFF. DNA of the CDR3: TGCGCCAGCAGCGACGGGACTAGAATTGCGCACAATGAGCAGTTCTTC. Full variable domain (rest looked up from reference TRBV5-1 and TRBJ2-1): KAGVTQTPRYLIKTRGQQVTLSCSPISGHRSVSWYQQTPGQGLQFLFEYFSETQRNKGNFPGRFSGRQFSNSRSEMNVSTLELGDSALYLCASSDGTRIAHNEQFFGPGTRLTVL.

The chain links TRBV4-1 to TRBJ2-6; possibly TRBD1 for D (6 bases). The CDR3 runs 16 residues. CDR1 MGHRA and CDR2 YSYEKL come from the germline V gene. Deletions cut 0 bases from V and 7 bases from J, with 13 bases between. The CDR3 DNA follows: TGCGCCAGCAGCCAAGAAGGGGGTCTGGTCGCCAACGTCCTGACTTTC. Translation gives CASSQEGGLVANVLTF.

The chain recombines TRBV4-3 with TRBJ1-3; D perhaps matches TRBD1 (5 bases). The ends were cut back, 4 bases at V and 5 bases at J, with 12 bases in the middle. Germline CDR1 and CDR2: LGHNA and YSLEER. This CDR3 has 14 amino acids. The chain's CDR3 is CASSPGVTRNTIYF. The DNA of the CDR3 is TGCGCCAGCAGCCCGGGGGTTACGCGAAACACCATATATTTT.

The CDR3 DNA sequence: TGTGCCAGCAGTGAGGGCAACCGATACAATGAGCAGTTCTTC. Residues: CASSEGNRYNEQFF. This sequence joins TRBV6-4 and TRBJ2-1; D remains ambiguous. The V and J ends lost 3 bases and 4 bases respectively, with 10 bases between them. The CDR3 sequence is 14 residues long. CDR1 is MRHNA and CDR2 is SNTAGT in the germline V gene.

The rearrangement joins TRBV4-1 to TRBJ1-2; the D is unclear. V lost 0 bases, J lost 5 bases, and 7 bases lay in between. CDR3 length: 13 amino acids. Germline loops: CDR1 MGHRA, CDR2 YSYEKL. CDR3 sequence (DNA): TGCGCCAGCAGCCAAGATCGTCGGTATGGCTACACCTTC. As protein: CASSQDRRYGYTF.

The V and J genes are TRBV7-3 and TRBJ2-5; 7 bases agree with TRBD2. The CDR3 is 15 residues long. V shed 1 base, J shed 5 bases, and the junction held 7 bases outside the gene matches. Germline CDR1 SGHTA, CDR2 FQGTGA. CDR3 sequence: CASSLSGGSWETQYF. DNA for the CDR3: TGTGCCAGCAGCTTAAGTGGCGGGAGTTGGGAGACCCAGTACTTC.

The CDR3 region is CASSPNSASGILNEQFF. DNA for the CDR3: TGTGCCAGCTCACCAAACTCTGCTAGCGGGATCCTCAATGAGCAGTTCTTC. The chain combines TRBV18 with TRBJ2-1, with 9 positions matching TRBD2. The CDR3 has 17 residues. CDR1 is KGHSH, CDR2 LQKENI, per germline. J gave up 6 bases and V 2 bases, and 11 bases lay outside the gene matches.

The chain joins TRBV5-6 to TRBJ1-4; maybe TRBD1 (6 bases). CDR1 is SGHDT and CDR2 is YYEEEE in the germline V gene. V lost 1 base to trimming and J lost 6 bases, with 10 bases between them. The CDR3 totals 14 residues. The CDR3 DNA reads as TGTGCCAGCAGCTTGTACAGGGAAGATGAAAAACTGTTTTTT. Translation: CASSLYREDEKLFF.

The CDR3 DNA reads as TGTGCCAGCAGCCCTGGGACAGGGAGGACTGGGGCCAACGTCCTGACTTTC. The encoded protein is CASSPGTGRTGANVLTF. V gene TRBV28 combines with J gene TRBJ2-6; 9 positions match TRBD1. CDR1 is MDHEN and CDR2 is SYDVKM in the germline V gene. CDR3 length equals 17 residues. V lost 6 bases, J lost 2 bases, and 8 bases stayed unmatched.

This sequence joins TRBV2 and TRBJ2-4, with 16 bases matching TRBD2. The germline V gene has CDR1 SNHLY and CDR2 FYNNEI. This CDR3 region has 18 residues. V dropped 2 bases and J dropped 1; count of bases not matched to a gene: 2. CDR3 sequence reads: CASSEPGLAGGAKNIQYF. The CDR3 nucleotides are TGTGCCAGCAGTGAACCGGGACTAGCGGGAGGGGCCAAAAACATTCAGTACTTC.

This rearrangement joins TRBV9 to TRBJ1-1; D may be TRBD1 (5 bases). V was clipped by 0 bases and J by 1 base, with 10 bases between them. The CDR3 is made up of 15 amino acids. CDR1 SGDLS and CDR2 YYNGEE come from the germline V gene. This chain's CDR3 is CASSVAGGGNTEAFF. DNA for the CDR3: TGTGCCAGCAGCGTAGCTGGGGGGGGGAACACTGAAGCTTTCTTT.

This clone appeared a single time. V and J are TRBV28 and TRBJ2-1; D gene uncertain. The CDR3 has 12 residues. V was trimmed by 4 bases and J by 4 bases, leaving 5 bases between them. CDR1 is MDHEN and CDR2 is SYDVKM in the germline V gene. Here the CDR3 DNA reads TGTGCCAGCAGTTCCCCGTACAATGAGCAGTTCTTC. This translates into CASSSPYNEQFF.

This chain connects TRBV4-1 to TRBJ2-2, with 9 nucleotides matching TRBD2. The CDR3 spans 18 residues. The V and J ends lost 0 bases and 3 bases, in that order; junction bases with no gene match: 8. CDR1 is MGHRA, CDR2 YSYEKL, per germline. The CDR3 region has the DNA TGCGCCAGCAGCCAAGAGAGGACTAGCGATGGGGACACCGGGGAGCTGTTTTTT. Protein: CASSQERTSDGDTGELFF.

This clone was recorded only once. This sequence joins TRBV6-1 and TRBJ1-4; D perhaps matches TRBD1 (5 bases). The V gene's germline CDR1 is MNHNS and CDR2 SASEGT. Deletions cut 6 bases from V and 6 bases from J, with 14 bases between. The CDR3 extends over 14 amino acids. CDR3 sequence (DNA): TGTGCCAGCAGGAGCGGGGGATATTATGAAAAACTGTTTTTT. Protein sequence: CASRSGGYYEKLFF.

The chain uses TRBV2 and TRBJ2-1, with TRBD2 as a possible D gene (7 bases). This CDR3 comprises 16 residues. With 0 bases removed from V and 6 bases from J, the gap between germline ends came to 15 bases. CDR1 and CDR2 from the germline V gene are SNHLY and FYNNEI. CDR3: CASSEAQGGGSNEQFF. The DNA of the CDR3 is TGTGCCAGCAGTGAAGCGCAAGGGGGAGGGTCCAATGAGCAGTTCTTC.

The chain carries TRBV5-1 and TRBJ2-1; maybe TRBD2 (7 bases). The CDR3 spans 15 residues. Looked up from germline, CDR1 is SGHRS and CDR2 is YFSETQ. V was pared by 1 base and J by 5 bases, with 13 bases between. CDR3 protein: CASSLSGGGHNEQFF. The CDR3 DNA is TGCGCCAGCAGCTTGTCGGGGGGCGGCCACAATGAGCAGTTCTTC.

The chain is built from TRBV6-5 and TRBJ1-1; D is perhaps TRBD1 (6 bases). The CDR3 is 15 amino acids. The germline CDR1 and CDR2 sequences are MNHEY and SVGAGI. V gave up 5 bases and J gave up 0 bases, with 13 bases separating them. CDR3 loop: CASSRGDIMNTEAFF. The CDR3 region has the DNA TGTGCCAGCAGTCGGGGGGACATAATGAACACTGAAGCTTTCTTT.

The V gene is TRBV7-3, the J gene TRBJ2-1; D gene unclear. The CDR3 runs 15 residues. Trimming pared 5 bases from V and 1 base from J, leaving 12 bases between. Germline CDR1 reads SGHTA; CDR2 reads FQGTGA. CDR3 in amino acids: CASSPQRSSYNEQFF. The CDR3 coding sequence is TGTGCCAGCAGCCCCCAGCGATCTTCCTACAATGAGCAGTTCTTC.